Presented here are 13 T cell receptor beta chains from one specimen sequenced in a study of CD8 T cells in ankylosing spondylitis (dated by TCRdb to 2017 to 2019). The paper's findings and limits, for the study overall: A TCR beta motif made up of 7 to 9 highly homologous amino acid variants appeared to be characteristic of blood from ankylosing spondylitis patients.

Library preparation was by 5' RACE. The data were produced on an Illumina HiSeq 2500. The public reads were run again by TCRdb, first through fastp at Q25 and then through MiXCR, and only productive beta chains were kept. Each entry is one CDR3 protein sequence, shown with its most common DNA and genes. The sample data list approximately 440,000 distinct CDR3 sequences, and more than 15% of these were observed just once. The top ten hold about 0.94% of the sample. These receptors are not linked to any known antigen. Specimen: blood, either unsorted or a sorted T cell fraction (not recorded which). All receptors derive from a male donor with ankylosing spondylitis.

This clonotype was recorded at least ten times. The rearrangement uses TRBV7-2 and TRBJ2-7, with D perhaps assigned TRBD1 or TRBD2 (5 bases each). V lost 4 bases and J lost 3, with 13 bases in between. Germline V CDR1 and CDR2: SGHTA, FQGNSA. This CDR3 region has 14 residues. CDR3 loop: CASSSRGSYYEQYF. Written as DNA, the CDR3 is TGTGCCAGCAGCTCGAGGGGCAGCTACTACGAGCAGTACTTC.

V usage is TRBV5-6 and J usage is TRBJ2-5; D is unresolved. This CDR3 is built from 15 residues. V was trimmed by 4 bases and J by 0 bases, leaving 13 bases between them. Germline CDR1 reads SGHDT; CDR2 reads YYEEEE. The CDR3 sequence: CASSPLPGYQETQYF. In DNA form, the CDR3 reads TGTGCCAGCAGCCCCCTACCCGGGTACCAAGAGACCCAGTACTTC.

This clonotype was found a few times. The chain couples TRBV6-5 to TRBJ2-1; D may correspond to TRBD1 or TRBD2 (5 bases each). This CDR3 region has 17 residues. Looked up from germline, CDR1 is MNHEY and CDR2 is SVGAGI. Deletions cut 0 bases from V and 2 bases from J, with 14 bases between. CDR3 amino acids: CASSYSFSGTTYNEQFF. The CDR3 DNA is TGTGCCAGCAGTTACTCGTTCTCCGGGACCACCTACAATGAGCAGTTCTTC.

The V call is TRBV5-1, the J call TRBJ2-1, with 7 bases identical to TRBD2. Trimming cost V 1 base and J 9 bases; bases outside gene matches: 4. Germline CDR1 SGHRS, CDR2 YFSETQ. CDR3 length equals 13 residues. CDR3: CASSLSGEGEQFF. The CDR3 coding sequence is TGCGCCAGCAGCTTGTCTGGGGAGGGTGAGCAGTTCTTC.

The chain couples TRBV7-2 to TRBJ2-2; perhaps TRBD2 as D (5 bases). The CDR3 contains 15 residues. Germline CDR1 reads SGHTA; CDR2 reads FQGNSA. Trimming cost V 0 bases and J 6 bases, with 11 bases left between them. CDR3 sequence (DNA): TGTGCCAGCAGCTTAGCGGGAGTATCCCCCGGGGAGCTGTTTTTT. Its translation: CASSLAGVSPGELFF.

This clonotype was recorded a few times. V gene TRBV20-1 combines with J gene TRBJ2-7; D not certain. V was trimmed by 3 bases and J by 1 base, leaving 13 bases between them. Per the germline V gene, CDR1 is DFQATT and CDR2 is SNEGSKA (reference sequence). CDR3 length: 14 residues. The CDR3 loop reads CSARVPQTSYEQYF. The CDR3 nucleotides are TGCAGTGCTAGGGTACCACAGACTTCCTACGAGCAGTACTTC.

In this sample, this clonotype turned up a few times. A read error may produce the germline difference seen at one junction end. The rearrangement joins TRBV5-1 to TRBJ1-6; tentative D call: TRBD1 (5 bases). The CDR3 totals 20 residues. CDR1 and CDR2 (germline): SGHRS, YFSETQ. For the CDR3, the DNA is TGCGCCAGCAGCTATTTCCCCCCCTCAGGGCCCACCTCCTTTAATTCACCCCTCCACTTT. This translates into CASSYFPPSGPTSFNSPLHF.

The rearrangement joins TRBV4-2 to TRBJ2-7; 8 positions match TRBD1. Trimming removed 1 base from V and 0 bases from J; junction bases left unmatched: 11. Looked up from germline, CDR1 is LGHNA and CDR2 is YNFKEQ. The CDR3 length is 18 residues. The CDR3, as DNA: TGTGCCAGCAGCCAAGCCCCTCGGACAGGGACGATCTCCTACGAGCAGTACTTC. Protein product: CASSQAPRTGTISYEQYF.

This clonotype came up a few times. V usage is TRBV20-1 and J usage is TRBJ1-4, with TRBD1 matching over 7 bases. This CDR3 is 13 amino acids long. The germline V gene has CDR1 DFQATT and CDR2 SNEGSKA (reference sequence). The ends lost 5 bases at V and 8 bases at J; junction bases unmatched: 8. The chain's CDR3 is CSAGQTGREKLFF. The CDR3 DNA sequence: TGCAGTGCTGGACAGACAGGGAGGGAAAAACTGTTTTTT.

The J gene is TRBJ1-4, the V gene TRBV5-1; no firm D call. This CDR3 is 13 amino acids long. V lost 0 bases and J lost 15, with 15 bases in between. Germline lookup yields CDR1 SGHRS and CDR2 YFSETQ. CDR3 amino acids: CASSLGPGQGLFF. The DNA for the CDR3 is TGCGCCAGCAGCTTGGGGCCGGGCCAAGGGTTGTTTTTT.

This chain uses TRBV7-8 with TRBJ2-1; 8 bases line up with TRBD1. J lost 9 bases, V lost 5 bases, and 18 bases had no gene match. The CDR3 length is 17 residues. Germline CDR1 and CDR2: SGHVS and FQNEAQ. The CDR3 region has the DNA TGTGCCAGCAGCACAAAGGGACAGGCGGTGAGCGGGCGTGAGCAGTTCTTC. Protein sequence: CASSTKGQAVSGREQFF.

This clonotype appeared a few times. The chain carries TRBV6-1 and TRBJ1-1, with D unclear. CDR1 is MNHNS and CDR2 is SASEGT in the germline V gene. V shed 2 bases and J shed 2 bases, with 12 bases lying between them. The CDR3 is made up of 15 amino acids. The CDR3 coding sequence is TGTGCCAGCAGTGAAATGGGCAGACGAAACACTGAAGCTTTCTTT. Translated, it gives CASSEMGRRNTEAFF.

The chain combines TRBV11-2 with TRBJ1-1, with D unclear. The CDR3 covers 16 residues. Trimming took off 1 base at V and 7 bases at J, with 19 bases between the two ends. Germline CDR1 is SGHAT and CDR2 is FQNNGV. Here the CDR3 reads CASSLGAPKARDEAFF. Here the CDR3 DNA reads TGTGCCAGCAGCTTAGGAGCTCCAAAGGCTCGGGATGAAGCTTTCTTT.